Below, 3 T cell receptor beta chains from the same sample are listed, as sequenced in a study of PD-1 blockade in classical Hodgkin lymphoma. Every single patient, without exception, relapsed after autologous stem cell transplantation, and brentuximab vedotin exposure varied. TCRdb keeps only in-frame clones here, not all; method: immunoSEQ multiplex PCR. The table has about 40,000 clones, 60% to 85% seen once. The specimen comprised peripheral blood mononuclear cells (PBMCs), sampled at baseline. These TCRs come from a human donor with classical Hodgkin lymphoma.

V is TRBV7-9 and J is TRBJ1-1, with D possibly TRBD1 on 5 matching bases. The CDR3 has 12 amino acids. V dropped 1 base and J dropped 11 bases, with 11 bases sitting between them. The germline CDR1 and CDR2 sequences are SEHNR and FQNEAQ (reference sequence). The DNA of the CDR3 is TGTGCCAGCAGCTTAGAAAAAGGGACGGCTTTCTTT. This codes for CASSLEKGTAFF.

This chain connects TRBV9 to TRBJ1-1, with D unclear. Trimming left V 2 bases short and J 3 bases short, with 8 bases between. The CDR3 consists of 13 residues. Germline V gene data show CDR1 as SGDLS and CDR2 as YYNGEE. The CDR3 sequence: CASSVVPDTEAFF. The CDR3 nucleotides read TGTGCCAGCAGCGTGGTTCCCGACACTGAAGCTTTCTTT.

This chain uses TRBV28 with TRBJ2-1; D remains unclear. V lost 2 bases to trimming and J lost 1 base, with 9 bases between them. The CDR3 covers 15 residues. Germline CDR1 and CDR2: MDHEN and SYDVKM. In nucleotides, the CDR3 is TGTGCCAGCAGTTTAATTGAGTTGTCCTACAATGAGCAGTTCTTC. This encodes CASSLIELSYNEQFF.